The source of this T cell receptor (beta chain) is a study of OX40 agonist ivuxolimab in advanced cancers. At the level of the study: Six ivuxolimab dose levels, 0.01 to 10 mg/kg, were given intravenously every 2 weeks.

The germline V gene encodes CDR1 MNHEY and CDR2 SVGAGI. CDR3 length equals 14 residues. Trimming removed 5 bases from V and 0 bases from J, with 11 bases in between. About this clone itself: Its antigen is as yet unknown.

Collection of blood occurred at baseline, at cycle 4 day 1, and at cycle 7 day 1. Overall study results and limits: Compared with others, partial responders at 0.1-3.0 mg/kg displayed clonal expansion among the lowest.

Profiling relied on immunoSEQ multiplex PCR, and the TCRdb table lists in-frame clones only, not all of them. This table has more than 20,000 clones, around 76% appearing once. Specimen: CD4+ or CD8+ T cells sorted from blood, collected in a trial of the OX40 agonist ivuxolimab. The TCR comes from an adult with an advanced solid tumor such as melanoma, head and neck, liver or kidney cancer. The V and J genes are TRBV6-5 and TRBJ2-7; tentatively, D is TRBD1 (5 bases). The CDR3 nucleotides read TGTGCCAGCAGTCCCAGGGTACCCTCCTACGAGCAGTACTTC. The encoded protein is CASSPRVPSYEQYF.